The 8 T cell receptor beta chains reported below all come from one sample, sequenced in a study of T cells after yellow fever vaccination. TCRdb re-analysed the 5' RACE reads in MiXCR, keeping a single row per CDR3 protein. The sample lists around 530,000 distinct CDR3 sequences, about a sixth seen once, with roughly 17% in the top ten. The input for sequencing was PBMCs, taken 5 days after the first yellow fever vaccination. The receptors shown here come from a man younger than 35 who received the YFV17D yellow fever vaccine.

The rearrangement joins TRBV18 to TRBJ1-5; D uncertain. CDR3 size: 15 residues. The V and J ends lost 3 bases and 7 bases respectively, with 16 bases between them. The V gene's germline CDR1 is KGHSH and CDR2 LQKENI. CDR3 sequence: CASSPGRTGGQPQHF. CDR3 bases: TGTGCCAGCTCACCCGGCAGGACTGGCGGACAGCCCCAGCATTTT. Filled out from reference TRBV18 and TRBJ1-5, the complete variable domain reads NAGVMQNPRHLVRRRGQEARLRCSPMKGHSHVYWYRQLPEEGLKFMVYLQKENIIDESGMPKERFSAEFPKEGPSILRIQQVVRGDSAAYFCASSPGRTGGQPQHFGDGTRLSIL.

This clonotype was observed a single time. V usage is TRBV7-2 and J usage is TRBJ2-1; the D gene could be TRBD1 or TRBD2 (6 bases each). Germline CDR1 reads SGHTA; CDR2 reads FQGNSA. V was cut by 3 bases and J by 7 bases, with 13 bases left in between. The CDR3 loop spans 14 amino acids. CDR3 sequence (DNA): TGTGCCAGCAGCTTTGATTGGGGGGCGAATGAGCAGTTCTTC. It is translated as CASSFDWGANEQFF.

This clonotype showed up just a few times. CDR3: CATSDPTTGGETQYF. Here the CDR3 DNA reads TGTGCCACCAGTGATCCCACGACAGGGGGGGAGACCCAGTACTTC. The chain is built from TRBV24-1 and TRBJ2-5; TRBD1 agrees at 9 bases. The length of the CDR3 is 15 residues. Germline lookup yields CDR1 KGHDR and CDR2 SFDVKD. J gave up 5 bases and V 3 bases, and 6 bases lay outside the gene matches.

The table lists this clonotype with a few counts. This chain connects TRBV15 to TRBJ1-5; 7 bases map to TRBD1. This CDR3 has 14 residues. Germline V CDR1 and CDR2: LNHNV, YYDKDF (reference sequence). Trimming took 7 bases from V and 0 from J; bases not matched to a gene: 3. CDR3 in DNA: TGTGCCACCACCCAGGGGGATAGCAATCAGCCCCAGCATTTT. Protein: CATTQGDSNQPQHF.

V usage is TRBV7-2 and J usage is TRBJ2-1, with 7 bases fitting TRBD1. The CDR3 spans 15 residues. J was trimmed by 3 bases and V by 2 bases; bases with no gene match: 4. In germline, CDR1 is SGHTA, CDR2 FQGNSA. This chain's CDR3 is CASSLQQGNYNEQFF. The CDR3 nucleotides are TGTGCCAGCAGCTTACAACAGGGGAACTACAATGAGCAGTTCTTC. The full variable domain, rest sourced from reference TRBV7-2 and TRBJ2-1, is GAGVSQSPSNKVTEKGKDVELRCDPISGHTALYWYRQSLGQGLEFLIYFQGNSAPDKSGLPSDRFSAERTGGSVSTLTIQRTQQEDSAVYLCASSLQQGNYNEQFFGPGTRLTVL.

This clonotype was seen a handful of times. The gene calls are TRBV9 and TRBJ1-4; 7 bases are shared with TRBD1. V lost 4 bases and J lost 4; bases outside the gene matches: 7. Looked up from germline, CDR1 is SGDLS and CDR2 is YYNGEE. The CDR3 spans 15 residues. The CDR3: CASSLSGTDNEKLFF. CDR3 DNA: TGTGCCAGCAGCCTATCCGGGACAGATAATGAAAAACTGTTTTTT.

The chain joins TRBV19 to TRBJ2-3; 10 bases match TRBD1. The CDR3 is 16 amino acids. Trimming took 5 bases from V and 1 from J; bases not matched to a gene: 6. Germline CDR1 and CDR2: LNHDA and SQIVND (reference sequence). Here the CDR3 DNA reads TGTGCCAGTAGTTCCGGGACAGGGGACGGCACAGATACGCAGTATTTT. The encoded protein is CASSSGTGDGTDTQYF.

This clonotype was detected only a few times. This rearrangement joins TRBV30 to TRBJ2-1; D is perhaps TRBD2 (5 bases). Germline V gives CDR1 GTSNPN, CDR2 SVGIG (reference sequence). CDR3 length: 13 amino acids. Trimming took 4 bases from V and 6 from J, leaving 13 bases between them. This chain's CDR3 is CAWTTNEGNEQFF. In DNA form, the CDR3 reads TGTGCCTGGACCACTAACGAGGGCAATGAGCAGTTCTTC.